The rows below give T cell receptor beta chains drawn from one sample of a study of blood T cell repertoires in COVID-19. Some clones are missing from TCRdb's copy, which holds only in-frame ones; the method was immunoSEQ multiplex PCR. The repertoire holds some 150,000 clones, roughly 80% seen once, with about an eighth in the top ten. Sequencing was carried out using peripheral blood. These receptors originate from a woman aged 55-69 years with COVID-19, enrolled during active disease. The conserved cysteine and the conserved F or W are not part of the CDR3 here.

V gene: TRBV7-9; J gene: TRBJ1-1; CDR3 protein: ASSSTTTGPSEAF
V gene: TRBV5-6; J gene: TRBJ1-1; CDR3 protein: ASSERQGATEAF
V gene: TRBV20-1; J gene: TRBJ1-4; CDR3 protein: SASGARGEKLF
V gene: TRBV28; J gene: TRBJ2-6; CDR3 protein: ASSWAGGSGANVLT
V gene: TRBV15; J gene: TRBJ1-2; CDR3 protein: ATSSRDRGSYNYGYT
V gene: TRBV6-5; J gene: TRBJ2-1; CDR3 protein: ASRAGGWNEQF
V gene: TRBV27; J gene: TRBJ1-6; CDR3 protein: ASSPDRAPSNSPLH
V gene: TRBV3-1/TRBV3-2; J gene: TRBJ2-1; CDR3 protein: ASSPRQGAGNEQF
V gene: TRBV5-1; J gene: TRBJ1-2; CDR3 protein: ASSTRRDSNYGYT
V gene: TRBV7-9; J gene: TRBJ1-6; CDR3 protein: ASTIGQGNSPLH
V gene: TRBV19; J gene: TRBJ1-1; CDR3 protein: ASSISVNTEAF
V gene: TRBV28; J gene: TRBJ2-3; CDR3 protein: ASSLIEPGQGIWVTDTQY
V gene: TRBV5-6; J gene: TRBJ1-1; CDR3 protein: ASSTTGGRDTEAF
V gene: TRBV19; J gene: TRBJ1-5; CDR3 protein: ASAGHSNQPQH
V gene: TRBV13; J gene: TRBJ2-2; CDR3 protein: ASSLRTSRVGELF
V gene: TRBV9; J gene: TRBJ2-7; CDR3 protein: ASSVTSGNPRGEQY
V gene: TRBV6-5; J gene: TRBJ2-3; CDR3 protein: AGSGTSGSNTQY
V gene: TRBV13; J gene: TRBJ2-3; CDR3 protein: ASSFTGGRTDTQY
V gene: TRBV10-2; J gene: TRBJ2-1; CDR3 protein: ASSGLTSNEQF
V gene: TRBV10-3; J gene: TRBJ1-1; CDR3 protein: AISHRVGDTEAF
V gene: TRBV19; J gene: TRBJ1-1; CDR3 protein: ASSIVTGNSRTEAF
V gene: TRBV5-8; J gene: TRBJ1-5; CDR3 protein: ASSLIRGNTQPQH
V gene: TRBV11-3; J gene: TRBJ1-2; CDR3 protein: ASIPGLIPYGYT
V gene: TRBV4-1; J gene: TRBJ2-1; CDR3 protein: ASSQDWAGETYNEQF
V gene: TRBV27; J gene: TRBJ1-5; CDR3 protein: ASSWRDGQQPQH
V gene: TRBV7-8; J gene: TRBJ1-5; CDR3 protein: ASSLLGQGVGQPQH
V gene: TRBV7-2; J gene: TRBJ1-5; CDR3 protein: ASSLDVSSNQPQH
V gene: TRBV18; J gene: TRBJ2-2; CDR3 protein: ASSPPGTGNTGELF
V gene: TRBV29-1; J gene: TRBJ1-2; CDR3 protein: SVDSWGVLRGYT
V gene: TRBV2; J gene: TRBJ1-5; CDR3 protein: ASSENQGYQPQH
V gene: TRBV9; J gene: TRBJ1-2; CDR3 protein: ASSIDADSYGYT